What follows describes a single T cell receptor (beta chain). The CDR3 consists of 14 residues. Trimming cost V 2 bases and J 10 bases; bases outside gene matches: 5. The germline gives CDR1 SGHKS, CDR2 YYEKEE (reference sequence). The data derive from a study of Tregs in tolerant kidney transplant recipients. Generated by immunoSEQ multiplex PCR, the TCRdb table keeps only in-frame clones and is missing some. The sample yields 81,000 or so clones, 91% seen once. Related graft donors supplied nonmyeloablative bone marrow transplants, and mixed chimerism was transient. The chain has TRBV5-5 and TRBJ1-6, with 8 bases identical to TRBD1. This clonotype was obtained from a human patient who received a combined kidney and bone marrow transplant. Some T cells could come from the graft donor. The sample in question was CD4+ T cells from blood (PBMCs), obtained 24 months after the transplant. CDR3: CASSLRQGTSPLHF. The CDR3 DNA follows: TGTGCCAGCAGCTTAAGACAGGGGACGTCACCCCTCCACTTT. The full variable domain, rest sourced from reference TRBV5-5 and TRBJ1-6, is DAGVTQSPTHLIKTRGQQVTLRCSPISGHKSVSWYQQVLGQGPQFIFQYYEKEERGRGNFPDRFSARQFPNYSSELNVNALLLGDSALYLCASSLRQGTSPLHFGNGTRLTVT.